The 7 T cell receptor beta chains below all came from one sample that was sequenced in a study of regulatory T cells in long-lasting Graves disease. HTBI primers from iRepertoire and Arm-PCR of CDR3 regions yielded the TCR beta libraries. One entry per CDR3 protein results from TCRdb running MiXCR on the multiplex PCR reads. The sample yields about 540,000 distinct CDR3 sequences, about 14% seen once. As to time point: newly diagnosed GD, antithyroid drugs for less than 3 months. RNA from PBMCs was the source of the TCR library. These data were likewise used in another study, on T cells in Graves' hyperthyroidism and ophthalmopathy.

The sequencing used peripheral blood mononuclear cells (PBMCs), collected at new diagnosis, from a patient treated with antithyroid drugs. Source of these receptors: a man aged 25 to 40 with Graves disease.

This clonotype was counted only a few times. This chain joins TRBV4-1 and TRBJ2-7; the D gene is possibly TRBD1 (5 bases). The CDR3 totals 14 residues. The germline gives CDR1 MGHRA, CDR2 YSYEKL. V was clipped by 0 bases and J by 5 bases, with 11 bases between them. The CDR3 is CASSQDEYRHEQYF. CDR3 nucleotide sequence: TGCGCCAGCAGCCAAGATGAATACAGGCACGAGCAGTACTTC.

Concerning this clonotype: This likely reflects a read error, since a far larger clone is one base away. The chain is built from TRBV13 and TRBJ2-3; D ambiguous. The CDR3 is made up of 11 amino acids. Germline CDR1 is PRHDT and CDR2 is FYEKMQ (reference sequence). The CDR3 sequence: CASSLVTEASF. CDR3 DNA: TGTGCCAGCAGCTTAGTTACTGAAGCTTCCTTT.

On this clonotype: It is likely a read error: a sequence one base away is far more abundant. The genes are TRBV12-3 or TRBV12-4 and TRBJ2-7, with D hard to call. The CDR3 consists of 14 residues. V lost 5 bases, J lost 7 bases, and 18 bases lay in between. CDR3 nucleotide sequence: TGTGCCAGCAGTCTAATGGGCCAGAGCAATGAGCAGTACTTC. Translated: CASSLMGQSNEQYF.

There are many counts of this clonotype. The rearrangement links TRBV7-2 to TRBJ2-2, with D maybe TRBD2 (6 bases). Germline lookup yields CDR1 SGHTA and CDR2 FQGNSA. The CDR3 contains 14 residues. Trimming pared 5 bases from V and 5 bases from J, leaving 12 bases between. CDR3 amino acids: CASSHNGLTGELFF. The CDR3 coding sequence is TGTGCCAGCAGCCATAACGGACTAACCGGGGAGCTGTTTTTT.

As concerns this clonotype: Given the absence of the conserved phenylalanine or tryptophan at the CDR3 end, a read error is likely. CDR3 in amino acids: CASRRDGEQYL. CDR3 coding DNA: TGTGCCAGCAGACGAGACGGCGAGCAGTACCTC. The chain has TRBV3-1 and TRBJ2-7, with D unresolved. V was shortened by 6 bases and J by 6 bases, with 9 bases between the two germline ends. This CDR3 region has 11 residues. CDR1 LGHDT and CDR2 YNNKEL come from the germline V gene (reference sequence).

This clonotype has a handful of counts. The chain carries TRBV7-9 and TRBJ1-2; D unresolved. The germline V and J ends were trimmed by 5 bases and 0 bases, with 10 bases remaining between them. CDR1 and CDR2 (germline): SEHNR, FQNEAQ (reference sequence). The CDR3 is 14 amino acids. CDR3 DNA: TGTGCCAGCAGCCGCGCAGGACCTAACTATGGCTACACCTTC. Translation: CASSRAGPNYGYTF.

This clonotype was seen a few times. The chain has TRBV5-1 and TRBJ1-1; D may be TRBD1 (5 bases). This CDR3 is 14 amino acids long. The germline CDR1 and CDR2 sequences are SGHRS and YFSETQ. V dropped 0 bases and J dropped 6 bases, with 12 bases sitting between them. The CDR3 loop reads CASSLGGKDPEAFF. CDR3 in DNA: TGCGCCAGCAGCTTGGGGGGGAAGGATCCTGAAGCTTTCTTT.